These T cell receptor beta chains were read from a single sample in a study of Graves' ophthalmopathy and Graves' hyperthyroidism. TCRdb reprocessed the multiplex PCR reads via MiXCR and lists one record per CDR3 protein. The repertoire consists of 350,000 or so distinct CDR3 sequences, with around a sixth occurring once and the leading ten covering roughly 12%. The sequencing sample was made of peripheral blood. Every receptor here comes from an adult man with Graves' ophthalmopathy. Each CDR3 is given with its conserved first and last residue. A D gene is named only where the DNA matches it firmly. Some rows mark clone size as missing; the rest say once, few, many or name a class of expanded clone.

V	J	D	size	CDR3	DNA
TRBV27	TRBJ1-6	NA	many	CASSLYRDLYNSPLHF	TGTGCCAGCAGTTTGTACCGGGACCTCTATAATTCACCCCTCCACTTT
TRBV30	TRBJ1-1	NA	many	CAWRYAMNTEAFF	TGTGCCTGGAGATACGCTATGAACACTGAAGCTTTCTTT
TRBV30	TRBJ1-3	NA	NA	CAWSPGTQEITICF	TGTGCCTGGAGTCCCGGGACACAAGAAATCACCATATGTTTT
TRBV9	TRBJ1-6	NA	many	CASSVGDSPLHF	TGTGCCAGCAGCGTTGGGGATTCACCCCTCCACTTT
TRBV6-1	TRBJ2-7	NA	many	CASSENRWPPGEQYF	TGTGCCAGCAGTGAAAATCGGTGGCCTCCCGGCGAGCAGTACTTC
TRBV14	TRBJ2-5	NA	many	CASSQDRYQETQYF	TGTGCCAGCAGCCAAGATAGATACCAAGAGACCCAGTACTTC
TRBV28	TRBJ2-7	TRBD1	many	CASSSPPGTGAPKQYF	TGTGCCAGCAGTTCCCCTCCCGGGACAGGGGCCCCTAAGCAGTACTTC
TRBV19	TRBJ2-2	NA	many	CASSIGGNTGELFF	TGTGCCAGTAGTATAGGAGGGAACACCGGGGAGCTGTTTTTT
TRBV20-1	TRBJ2-7	TRBD1	many	CSAVGQGAYEQYF	TGCAGTGCTGTGGGACAGGGTGCCTACGAGCAGTACTTC
TRBV6-1	TRBJ2-5	NA	many	CASSGRGRSQETQYF	TGTGCCAGCAGTGGCCGGGGACGGAGCCAAGAGACCCAGTACTTC
TRBV30	TRBJ1-5	NA	many	CAWSVGVGGRSQPQHF	TGTGCCTGGAGTGTTGGAGTGGGGGGGCGTAGTCAGCCCCAGCATTTT
TRBV11-2	TRBJ1-3	NA	many	CASRGRGNTIYF	TGTGCCAGCAGGGGCAGAGGAAACACCATATATTTT
TRBV6-2/TRBV6-3	TRBJ2-7	NA	many	CASSYSRGFYEQYF	TGTGCCAGCAGTTACTCGAGGGGCTTCTACGAGCAGTACTTC
TRBV6-1	TRBJ2-5	NA	many	CASSETGYQETQYF	TGTGCCAGCAGTGAAACCGGGTACCAAGAGACCCAGTACTTC
TRBV20-1	TRBJ2-4	NA	once	CSAPDSLAKNIQYF	TGCAGTGCTCCTGACTCGCTAGCCAAAAACATTCAGTACTTC
TRBV7-2	TRBJ2-5	TRBD1	many	CASSHGQGDRSETQYF	TGTGCCAGCAGTCATGGACAGGGGGATAGGTCGGAGACCCAGTACTTC
TRBV28	TRBJ1-2	TRBD1	many	CASSQTGKAAYFYGYTF	TGTGCCAGCAGTCAGACAGGGAAGGCCGCTTATTTCTATGGCTACACCTTC
TRBV12-3/TRBV12-4	TRBJ1-1	TRBD1	NA	CASSPRTGAFF	TGTGCCAGCAGCCCTCGGACAGGGGCTTTCTTT
TRBV24-1	TRBJ1-5	NA	many	CATSDPPVDQPQHF	TGTGCCACCAGTGATCCCCCGGTCGACCAGCCCCAGCATTTT
TRBV6-4	TRBJ2-2	NA	many	CASSESGSTLESGELFF	TGTGCCAGCAGTGAGTCAGGGAGTACTTTGGAGTCCGGGGAGCTGTTTTTT
TRBV9	TRBJ2-7	NA	many	CASSVALLGEQYF	TGTGCCAGCAGCGTAGCTCTTTTAGGCGAGCAGTACTTC
TRBV10-3	TRBJ2-5	TRBD1	many	CAISEQGAQETQYF	TGTGCCATCAGTGAGCAGGGGGCCCAAGAGACCCAGTACTTC
TRBV28	TRBJ1-1	TRBD1	many	CVSNRGGTEAFF	TGTGTATCAAACAGGGGCGGGACTGAAGCTTTCTTT
TRBV10-3	TRBJ1-1	TRBD1	NA	CATSLQGNGNTEAFF	TGTGCCACCTCACTACAGGGGAATGGAAACACTGAAGCTTTCTTT
TRBV12-3/TRBV12-4	TRBJ1-5	NA	many	CASRGTGPDLSQHF	TGTGCCAGCAGGGGAACCGGGCCCGATTTGTCCCAGCATTTT
TRBV7-9	TRBJ2-5	NA	many	CASSLGQSVLAMETQYF	TGTGCCAGCAGCTTAGGGCAGTCGGTTCTAGCGATGGAGACCCAGTACTTC
TRBV27	TRBJ1-1	TRBD1	NA	CASSWDSRGTEAFF	TGTGCCAGCAGTTGGGACAGTAGGGGCACTGAAGCTTTCTTT
TRBV7-9	TRBJ2-5	NA	many	CASASGAQETQYF	TGTGCCTCGGCAAGCGGAGCTCAAGAGACCCAGTACTTC
TRBV6-5	TRBJ1-2	NA	many	CASSYGSGNYGYTF	TGTGCCAGCAGTTACGGTTCAGGGAACTATGGCTACACCTTC
TRBV12-3/TRBV12-4	TRBJ2-5	NA	NA	CASRRVGVVETQYF	TGTGCCAGCAGGAGGGTCGGGGTGGTAGAGACCCAGTACTTC
TRBV6-5	TRBJ2-7	NA	many	CASGSFSYEQYF	TGTGCCTCCGGCAGCTTCTCCTACGAGCAGTACTTC
TRBV6-5	TRBJ1-1	NA	NA	CASSFDLQNTEAFF	TGTGCCAGCAGTTTCGACCTTCAAAACACTGAAGCTTTCTTT
TRBV30	TRBJ2-2	NA	many	CAWSVWGTGELFF	TGTGCCTGGAGTGTATGGGGGACCGGGGAGCTGTTTTTT
TRBV6-2/TRBV6-3	TRBJ2-7	TRBD1	many	CASSKPYGTDPYEQYF	TGTGCCAGCAGTAAACCATACGGGACAGATCCCTACGAGCAGTACTTC
TRBV7-9	TRBJ1-1	NA	many	CASSHNIAEAFF	TGTGCCAGCAGCCATAACATAGCTGAAGCTTTCTTT
TRBV7-2	TRBJ2-5	NA	many	CASSRGLETQYF	TGTGCCAGCAGCCGAGGACTCGAGACCCAGTACTTC
TRBV5-1	TRBJ2-7	TRBD1	once	CASSTRTGGLTYEQYF	TGCGCCAGCAGCACACGGACAGGGGGCCTTACCTACGAGCAGTACTTC
TRBV19	TRBJ2-7	TRBD1	many	CASTGQGADEQYF	TGTGCCAGCACAGGACAGGGAGCAGACGAGCAGTACTTC
TRBV9	TRBJ1-6	NA	many	CASSVATGDSPLHF	TGTGCCAGCAGCGTAGCTACCGGGGACTCACCCCTCCACTTT
TRBV6-1	TRBJ1-5	NA	NA	CASSPNPGKSSNQPQHF	TGTGCCAGCAGTCCGAACCCAGGGAAATCGAGCAATCAGCCCCAGCATTTT
TRBV11-2	TRBJ2-5	NA	many	CASSGREAATQYF	TGTGCCAGCAGCGGCCGGGAAGCCGCGACCCAGTACTTC
TRBV12-3/TRBV12-4	TRBJ1-5	NA	many	CASSLSGEVQPQHF	TGTGCCAGCAGTTTATCGGGGGAGGTTCAGCCCCAGCATTTT
TRBV18	TRBJ2-7	TRBD1	many	CASSTGTGSEQYF	TGTGCCAGCTCAACCGGGACAGGGTCCGAGCAGTACTTC
TRBV6-2/TRBV6-3	TRBJ2-2	TRBD1	many	CASSYPPGQETGELFF	TGTGCCAGCAGTTACCCGCCGGGACAGGAGACCGGGGAGCTGTTTTTT
TRBV6-2/TRBV6-3	TRBJ2-7	NA	NA	CANSKSYEQYF	TGTGCCAACAGTAAGAGTTACGAGCAGTACTTC
TRBV7-9	TRBJ2-2	TRBD2	many	CASSFRTSGKNTGELFF	TGTGCCAGCAGCTTCCGGACTAGCGGGAAAAACACCGGGGAGCTGTTTTTT
TRBV12-3/TRBV12-4	TRBJ1-1	TRBD1	many	CASRPRDSKDTEAFF	TGTGCCAGCAGGCCCCGGGACAGCAAGGACACTGAAGCTTTCTTT
TRBV6-2/TRBV6-3	TRBJ1-5	TRBD1	many	CASSYHTGTGGEGQPQHF	TGTGCCAGCAGCTACCACACCGGGACAGGGGGCGAAGGTCAGCCCCAGCATTTT
TRBV5-1	TRBJ2-2	TRBD2	many	CASSLLSGTSQTGELFF	TGCGCCAGCAGCTTACTATCCGGGACTAGCCAGACCGGGGAGCTGTTTTTT
TRBV6-5	TRBJ2-7	NA	many	CASSYSRGAGYEQYF	TGTGCCAGCAGTTACTCGCGAGGAGCAGGATACGAGCAGTACTTC
TRBV4-3	TRBJ1-2	TRBD1	many	CASSQDSGQGNNYGYTF	TGCGCCAGCAGCCAAGATTCGGGACAGGGCAACAACTATGGCTACACCTTC